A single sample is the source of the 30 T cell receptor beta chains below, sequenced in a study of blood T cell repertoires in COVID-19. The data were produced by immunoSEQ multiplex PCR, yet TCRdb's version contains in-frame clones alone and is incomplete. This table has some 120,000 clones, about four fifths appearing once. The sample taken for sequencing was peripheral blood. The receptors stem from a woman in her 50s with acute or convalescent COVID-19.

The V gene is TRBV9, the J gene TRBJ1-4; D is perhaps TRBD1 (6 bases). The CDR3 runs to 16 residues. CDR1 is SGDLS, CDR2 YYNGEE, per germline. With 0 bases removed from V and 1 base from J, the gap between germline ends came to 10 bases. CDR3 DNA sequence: TGTGCCAGCAGCGTAGGGTGGGGGCAAACTAATGAAAAACTGTTTTTT. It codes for CASSVGWGQTNEKLFF.

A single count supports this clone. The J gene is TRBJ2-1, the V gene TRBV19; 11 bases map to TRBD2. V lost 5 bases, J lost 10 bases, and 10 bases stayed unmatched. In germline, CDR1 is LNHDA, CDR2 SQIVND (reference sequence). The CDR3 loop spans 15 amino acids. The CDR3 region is CASSLGSGGAREQFF. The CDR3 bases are TGTGCCAGTAGTTTAGGTAGCGGGGGGGCAAGGGAGCAGTTCTTC.

This CDR3 reads CASSRGTGSLPGNTIYF. The CDR3 DNA follows: TGTGCCAGCAGCCGAGGGACAGGGAGTCTTCCTGGAAACACCATATATTTT. The chain couples TRBV5-5 to TRBJ1-3, with TRBD1 matching over 9 bases. Looked up from germline, CDR1 is SGHKS and CDR2 is YYEKEE (reference sequence). The V gene end was trimmed by 4 bases and the J gene end by 2 bases; junction bases not matched to a gene: 10. This CDR3 region has 17 residues.

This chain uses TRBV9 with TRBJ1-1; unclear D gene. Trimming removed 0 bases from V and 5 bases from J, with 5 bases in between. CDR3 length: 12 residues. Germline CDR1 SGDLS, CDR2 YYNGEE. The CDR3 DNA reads TGTGCCAGCAGCGTAGGAGGGACTGAAGCTTTCTTT. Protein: CASSVGGTEAFF.

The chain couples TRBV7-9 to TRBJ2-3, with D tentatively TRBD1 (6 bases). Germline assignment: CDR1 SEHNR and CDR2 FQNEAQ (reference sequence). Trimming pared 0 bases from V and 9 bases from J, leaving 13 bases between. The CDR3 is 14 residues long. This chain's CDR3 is CASSLAQHRETQYF. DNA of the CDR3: TGTGCCAGCAGCTTAGCCCAACACAGGGAGACGCAGTATTTT.

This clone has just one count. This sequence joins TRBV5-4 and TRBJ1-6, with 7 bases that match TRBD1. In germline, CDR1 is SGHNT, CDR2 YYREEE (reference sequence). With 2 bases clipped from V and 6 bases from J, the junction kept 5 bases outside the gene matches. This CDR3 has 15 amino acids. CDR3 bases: TGTGCCAGCAGCTTATCTCGACAGGGTAATTCACCCCTCCACTTT. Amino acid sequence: CASSLSRQGNSPLHF.

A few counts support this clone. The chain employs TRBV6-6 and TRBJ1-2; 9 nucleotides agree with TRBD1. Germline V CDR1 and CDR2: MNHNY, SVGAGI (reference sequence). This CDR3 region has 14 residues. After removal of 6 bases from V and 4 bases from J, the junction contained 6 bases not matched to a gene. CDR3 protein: CASSFPGQGYGYTF. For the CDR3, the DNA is TGTGCCAGCAGCTTCCCGGGACAGGGCTATGGCTACACCTTC.

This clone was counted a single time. The CDR3 region is CASSPTGQSSYNSPLHF. Here the CDR3 DNA reads TGTGCCAGCTCACCGACCGGACAGAGCTCCTATAATTCACCCCTCCACTTT. The rearrangement joins TRBV18 to TRBJ1-6; possibly TRBD1 for D (6 bases). The ends were cut back, 3 bases at V and 0 bases at J, with 12 bases in the middle. The CDR3 is 17 residues long. Germline values: CDR1 KGHSH, CDR2 LQKENI.

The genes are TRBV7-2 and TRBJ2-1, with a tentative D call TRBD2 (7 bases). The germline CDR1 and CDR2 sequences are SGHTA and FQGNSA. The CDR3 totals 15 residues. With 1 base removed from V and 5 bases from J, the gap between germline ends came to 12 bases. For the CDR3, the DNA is TGTGCCAGCAGCTTAGAGGGCGGGGGCAACAATGAGCAGTTCTTC. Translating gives CASSLEGGGNNEQFF. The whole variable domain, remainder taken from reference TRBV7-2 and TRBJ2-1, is GAGVSQSPSNKVTEKGKDVELRCDPISGHTALYWYRQSLGQGLEFLIYFQGNSAPDKSGLPSDRFSAERTGGSVSTLTIQRTQQEDSAVYLCASSLEGGGNNEQFFGPGTRLTVL.

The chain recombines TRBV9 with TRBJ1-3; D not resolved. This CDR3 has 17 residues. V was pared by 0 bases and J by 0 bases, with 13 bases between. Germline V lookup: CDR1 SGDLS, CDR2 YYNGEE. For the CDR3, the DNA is TGTGCCAGCAGCGTAGGAAGCAATGAAATCTCTGGAAACACCATATATTTT. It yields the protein CASSVGSNEISGNTIYF.

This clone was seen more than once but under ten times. CDR3 sequence reads: CASSSDSVQPQHF. In DNA, the CDR3 is TGTGCCAGCAGTTCTGACAGTGTTCAGCCCCAGCATTTT. The J gene is TRBJ1-5, the V gene TRBV12-3 or TRBV12-4; a weak D match, TRBD1 (5 bases). Between the trimmed V and J ends, which lost 4 bases and 6 bases, there was a span of 10 bases. The CDR3 extends over 13 amino acids.

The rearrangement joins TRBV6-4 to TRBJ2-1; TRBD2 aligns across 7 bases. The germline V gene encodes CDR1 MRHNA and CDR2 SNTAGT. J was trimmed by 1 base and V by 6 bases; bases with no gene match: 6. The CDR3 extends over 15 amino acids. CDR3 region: CASSYLAASYNEQFF. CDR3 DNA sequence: TGTGCCAGCAGCTATCTAGCGGCTTCCTACAATGAGCAGTTCTTC.

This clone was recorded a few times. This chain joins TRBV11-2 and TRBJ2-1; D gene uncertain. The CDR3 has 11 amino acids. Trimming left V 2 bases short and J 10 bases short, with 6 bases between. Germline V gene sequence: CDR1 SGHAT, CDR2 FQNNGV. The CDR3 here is CASSLTTEQFF. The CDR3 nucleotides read TGTGCCAGCAGCTTAACTACCGAGCAGTTCTTC.

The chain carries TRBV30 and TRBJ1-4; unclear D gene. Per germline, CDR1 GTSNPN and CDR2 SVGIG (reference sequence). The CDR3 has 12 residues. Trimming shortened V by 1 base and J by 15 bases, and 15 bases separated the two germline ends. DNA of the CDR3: TGTGCCTGGAGTGCAACCCGGGATTCGATGTTTTTT. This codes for CAWSATRDSMFF.

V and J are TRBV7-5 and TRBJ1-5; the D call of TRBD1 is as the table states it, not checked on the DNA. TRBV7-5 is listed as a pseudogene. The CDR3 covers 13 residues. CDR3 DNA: TGTGCCCCACAGGGGGCGCAGAATCAGCCCCAGCATTTT. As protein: CAPQGAQNQPQHF.

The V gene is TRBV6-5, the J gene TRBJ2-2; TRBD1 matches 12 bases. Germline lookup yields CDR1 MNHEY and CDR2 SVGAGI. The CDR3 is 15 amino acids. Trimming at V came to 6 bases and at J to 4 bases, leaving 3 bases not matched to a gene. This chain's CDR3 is CASRGQGAGTGELFF. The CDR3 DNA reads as TGTGCCAGCAGGGGACAGGGGGCCGGCACCGGGGAGCTGTTTTTT.

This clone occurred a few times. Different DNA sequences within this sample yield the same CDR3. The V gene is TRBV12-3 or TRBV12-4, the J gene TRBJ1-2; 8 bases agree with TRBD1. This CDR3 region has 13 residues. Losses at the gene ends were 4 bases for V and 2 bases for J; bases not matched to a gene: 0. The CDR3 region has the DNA TGTGCCAGCAGTTACAGGGGGAACTATGGCTACACCTTC. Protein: CASSYRGNYGYTF.

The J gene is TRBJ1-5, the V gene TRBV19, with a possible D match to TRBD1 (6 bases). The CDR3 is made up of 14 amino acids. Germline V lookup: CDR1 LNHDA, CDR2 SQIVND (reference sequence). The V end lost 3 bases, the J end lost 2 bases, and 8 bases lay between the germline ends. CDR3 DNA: TGTGCCAGTAGTATTGCAGGGGGCAATCAGCCCCAGCATTTT. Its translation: CASSIAGGNQPQHF.

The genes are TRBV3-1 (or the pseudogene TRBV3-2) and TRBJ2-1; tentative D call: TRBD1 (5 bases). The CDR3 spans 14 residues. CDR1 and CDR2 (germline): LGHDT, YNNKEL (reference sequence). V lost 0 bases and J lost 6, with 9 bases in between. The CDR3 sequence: CASSQDARGNEQFF. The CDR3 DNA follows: TGTGCCAGCAGCCAAGATGCTAGGGGCAATGAGCAGTTCTTC.

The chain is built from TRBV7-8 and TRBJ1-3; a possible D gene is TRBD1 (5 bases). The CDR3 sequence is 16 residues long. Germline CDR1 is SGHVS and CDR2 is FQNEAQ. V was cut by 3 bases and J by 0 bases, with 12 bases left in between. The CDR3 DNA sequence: TGTGCCAGCAGCTTCCTGTCAGGGTTCTCTGGAAACACCATATATTTT. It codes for CASSFLSGFSGNTIYF. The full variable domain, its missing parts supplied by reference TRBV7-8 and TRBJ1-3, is GAGVSQSPRYKVAKRGQDVALRCDPISGHVSLFWYQQALGQGPEFLTYFQNEAQLDKSGLPSDRFFAERPEGSVSTLKIQRTQQEDSAVYLCASSFLSGFSGNTIYFGEGSWLTVV.

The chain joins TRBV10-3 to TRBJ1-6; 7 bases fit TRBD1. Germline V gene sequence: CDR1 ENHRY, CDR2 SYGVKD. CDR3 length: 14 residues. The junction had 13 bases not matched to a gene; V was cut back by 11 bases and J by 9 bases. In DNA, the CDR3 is TGTGCCGCAAGACTTGACAGGGCAGGTTCACCCCTCCACTTT. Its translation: CAARLDRAGSPLHF.

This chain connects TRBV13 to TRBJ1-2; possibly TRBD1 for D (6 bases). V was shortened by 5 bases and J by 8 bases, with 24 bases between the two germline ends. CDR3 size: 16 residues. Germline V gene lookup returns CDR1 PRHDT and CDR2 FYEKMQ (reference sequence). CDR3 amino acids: CASSLKSGAQPRGYTF. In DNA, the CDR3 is TGTGCCAGCAGCCTAAAATCAGGGGCCCAGCCTCGCGGCTACACCTTC.

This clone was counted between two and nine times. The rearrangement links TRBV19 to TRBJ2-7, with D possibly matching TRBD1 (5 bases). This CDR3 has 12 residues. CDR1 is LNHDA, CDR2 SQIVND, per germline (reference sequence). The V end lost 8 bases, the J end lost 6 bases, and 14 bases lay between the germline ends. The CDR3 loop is CASGWGKAEQYF. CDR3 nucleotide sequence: TGTGCCAGTGGGTGGGGCAAGGCCGAGCAGTACTTC.

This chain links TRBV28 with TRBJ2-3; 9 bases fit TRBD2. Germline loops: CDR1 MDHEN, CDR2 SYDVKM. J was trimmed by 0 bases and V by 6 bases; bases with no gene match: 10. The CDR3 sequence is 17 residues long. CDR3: CASRNVLAGISTDTQYF. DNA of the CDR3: TGTGCCAGCAGAAATGTGCTAGCGGGAATTAGCACAGATACGCAGTATTTT.

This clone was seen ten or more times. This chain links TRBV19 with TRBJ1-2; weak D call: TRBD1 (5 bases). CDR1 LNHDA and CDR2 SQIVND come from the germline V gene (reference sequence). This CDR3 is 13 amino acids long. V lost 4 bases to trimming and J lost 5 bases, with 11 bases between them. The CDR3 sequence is CASSRQLDYGYTF. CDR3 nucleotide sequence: TGTGCCAGTAGTAGACAGCTCGATTATGGCTACACCTTC.

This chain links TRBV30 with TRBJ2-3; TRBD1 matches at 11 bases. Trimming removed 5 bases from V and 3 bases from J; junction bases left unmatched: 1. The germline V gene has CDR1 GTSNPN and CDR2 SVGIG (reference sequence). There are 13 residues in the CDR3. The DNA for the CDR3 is TGTGCCTGGGGACAGGGGGCAACAGATACGCAGTATTTT. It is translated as CAWGQGATDTQYF.

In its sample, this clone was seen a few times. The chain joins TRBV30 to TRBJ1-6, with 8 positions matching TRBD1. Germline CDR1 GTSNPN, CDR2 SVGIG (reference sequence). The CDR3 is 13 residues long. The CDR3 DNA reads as TGTGCATTAGGGACAGGAGATAATTCACCCCTCCACTTT. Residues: CALGTGDNSPLHF. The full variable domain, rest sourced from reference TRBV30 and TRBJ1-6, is SQTIHQWPATLVQPVGSPLSLECTVEGTSNPNLYWYRQAAGRGLQLLFYSVGIGQISSEVPQNLSASRPQDRQFILSSKKLLLSDSGFYLCALGTGDNSPLHFGNGTRLTVT.

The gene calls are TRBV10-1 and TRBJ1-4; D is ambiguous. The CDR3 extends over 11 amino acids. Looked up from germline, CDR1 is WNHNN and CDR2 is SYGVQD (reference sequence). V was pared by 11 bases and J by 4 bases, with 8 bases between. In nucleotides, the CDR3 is TGCGCCGAGGTCCGTAATGAAAAACTGTTTTTT. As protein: CAEVRNEKLFF.

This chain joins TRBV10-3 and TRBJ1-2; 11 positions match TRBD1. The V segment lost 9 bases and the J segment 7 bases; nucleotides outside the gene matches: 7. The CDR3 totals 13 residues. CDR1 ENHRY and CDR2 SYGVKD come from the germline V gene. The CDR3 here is CAIAGQGESGYTF. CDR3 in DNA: TGTGCCATTGCGGGACAGGGGGAATCTGGCTACACCTTC.

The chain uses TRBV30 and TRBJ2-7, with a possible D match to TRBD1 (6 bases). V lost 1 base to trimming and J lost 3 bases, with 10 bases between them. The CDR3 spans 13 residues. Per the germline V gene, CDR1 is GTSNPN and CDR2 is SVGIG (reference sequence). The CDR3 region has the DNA TGTGCCTGGAGTGCCCAAGGGGGCTACGAGCAGTACTTC. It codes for CAWSAQGGYEQYF.